The next 5 T cell receptor beta chains were all read from a single sample in a study of T-cell memory formation after mild COVID-19. Each CDR3 protein gets one entry after TCRdb re-called the 5' RACE reads with MiXCR. The sample shows just under 550,000 distinct CDR3 sequences, roughly 21% of them seen only once. The sample consisted of PBMCs or a T cell subset sorted from them (not recorded which). The source of these receptors is an adult woman who had mild COVID-19 (a few samples of this study predate the infection). Cell type and time point are not known.

This clonotype turned up a few times. This chain joins TRBV12-3 or TRBV12-4 and TRBJ1-4, with a possible D match to TRBD1 (5 bases). Trimming removed 6 bases at V and 3 bases at J, with 14 bases between. The CDR3 runs 15 residues. The CDR3 is CASSPRGAPNEKLFF. The CDR3 bases are TGTGCCAGCAGCCCTAGGGGAGCGCCTAATGAAAAACTGTTTTTT.

This clonotype was counted only a few times. The V gene is TRBV12-3 or TRBV12-4, the J gene TRBJ2-1, with a possible D match to TRBD1 (6 bases). Trimming removed 6 bases from V and 7 bases from J, with 16 bases in between. The CDR3 loop spans 14 amino acids. For the CDR3, the DNA is TGTGCCAGCAGCCAACAGGGAACGGGAAATGAGCAGTTCTTC. It translates to CASSQQGTGNEQFF.

J is TRBJ1-1 and V is TRBV5-4, with D hard to call. This CDR3 spans 14 amino acids. The V and J ends lost 2 bases and 3 bases respectively, with 11 bases between them. The germline V gene encodes CDR1 SGHNT and CDR2 YYREEE (reference sequence). CDR3 DNA: TGTGCCAGCAGCTTTGACCGAGGCTACACTGAAGCTTTCTTT. Protein sequence: CASSFDRGYTEAFF.

A few counts support this clonotype. The chain is built from TRBV6-6 and TRBJ2-7; D is possibly TRBD1 (6 bases). The CDR3 runs 14 residues. V shed 6 bases and J shed 2 bases, with 14 bases lying between them. Germline loops: CDR1 MNHNY, CDR2 SVGAGI (reference sequence). CDR3: CASSLTGDPYEQYF. The CDR3 DNA reads TGTGCCAGCAGCCTGACAGGAGACCCCTACGAGCAGTACTTC.

The J gene is TRBJ2-5, the V gene TRBV20-1; a weak D match, TRBD2 (6 bases). This CDR3 comprises 13 residues. V was trimmed by 6 bases and J by 1 base, leaving 12 bases between them. CDR1 and CDR2 (germline): DFQATT, SNEGSKA (reference sequence). The DNA for the CDR3 is TGCAGTGCGAGACCGGGACTCCAAGAGACCCAGTACTTC. This translates into CSARPGLQETQYF.